A single sample gave rise to the 4 T cell receptor beta chains below, sequenced in a study of vaccination and CD4 T cells after COVID-19. Their antigens remain unidentified. This sample's treatment: roughly 11-day PBMC culture with coronavirus spike peptide pools or control peptides (ViraFEST assay). At the Johns Hopkins FTIC core, DNA taken from cultured CD4+ T cells was sequenced by way of the Oncomine TCR Beta short-read assay. TCRdb recomputed calls from the PCR reads with MiXCR, one row per CDR3 protein. This sample has under 20,000 distinct CDR3 sequences, with about half found just once. The sample here was CD4+ T cells from blood, cultured in vitro, taken before SARS-CoV-2 vaccination. The receptors here all came from a human donor who had recovered from COVID-19.

The CDR3 reads CASSTRTSGSINNEQFF. The CDR3 coding sequence is TGTGCCAGCAGCACCCGGACTAGCGGGAGCATCAACAATGAGCAGTTCTTC. The rearrangement uses TRBV3-1 and TRBJ2-1; 13 bases line up with TRBD2. V shed 5 bases and J 5 bases; nucleotides not matched to a gene: 9. The CDR3 is 17 amino acids. Germline V CDR1 and CDR2: LGHDT, YNNKEL (reference sequence).

This clonotype has a handful of counts. This rearrangement joins TRBV10-3 to TRBJ1-1, with 8 positions matching TRBD1. Germline CDR1 reads ENHRY; CDR2 reads SYGVKD. This CDR3 comprises 15 residues. V lost 10 bases, J lost 4 bases, and 14 bases stayed unmatched. The CDR3: CATHGQGNVGTEAFF. The DNA for the CDR3 is TGTGCCACCCACGGACAGGGCAATGTGGGCACTGAAGCTTTCTTT.

This clonotype was picked up a small number of times. This chain links TRBV19 with TRBJ2-3; D unclear. The ends were cut back, 3 bases at V and 5 bases at J, with 6 bases in the middle. CDR3 size: 12 residues. CDR1 is LNHDA and CDR2 is SQIVND in the germline V gene (reference sequence). DNA of the CDR3: TGTGCCAGTAGTATTGATCGAGATACGCAGTATTTT. It codes for CASSIDRDTQYF.

V usage is TRBV9 and J usage is TRBJ1-5; the D is unclear. Germline CDR1 reads SGDLS; CDR2 reads YYNGEE. The CDR3 totals 14 residues. V dropped 2 bases and J dropped 2 bases, with 8 bases sitting between them. The CDR3 loop reads CASSVMDGNQPQHF. The CDR3 DNA follows: TGTGCCAGCAGCGTGATGGACGGCAATCAGCCCCAGCATTTT. Together with reference TRBV9 and TRBJ1-5, the CDR3 gives the full variable domain: DSGVTQTPKHLITATGQRVTLRCSPRSGDLSVYWYQQSLDQGLQFLIQYYNGEERAKGNILERFSAQQFPDLHSELNLSSLELGDSALYFCASSVMDGNQPQHFGDGTRLSIL.